Following are 28 T cell receptor beta chains from one sample sequenced in a study of blood T cell repertoires in COVID-19. Clones were read by immunoSEQ multiplex PCR, and TCRdb kept only the in-frame ones, dropping some. Of about 53,000 clones in the sample, approximately 80% were seen once. Sequenced input: peripheral blood. The receptors shown here come from a man aged 65 to 79 with active or convalescent COVID-19.

This chain connects TRBV7-6 to TRBJ2-7; TRBD2 might be the D (6 bases). Germline V gene data show CDR1 as SGHVS and CDR2 as FNYEAQ. The ends were cut back, 4 bases at V and 6 bases at J, with 25 bases in the middle. The CDR3 consists of 17 residues. In DNA form, the CDR3 reads TGTGCCAGCAGCTCTATGGCCGGTAGGTTAGCGGCGGGCGAGCAGTACTTC. Residues: CASSSMAGRLAAGEQYF. The full variable domain, completed using reference TRBV7-6 and TRBJ2-7, is GAGVSQSPRYKVTKRGQDVALRCDPISGHVSLYWYRQALGQGPEFLTYFNYEAQQDKSGLPNDRFSAERPEGSISTLTIQRTEQRDSAMYRCASSSMAGRLAAGEQYFGPGTRLTVT.

The chain is built from TRBV12-3 or TRBV12-4 and TRBJ1-2, with 8 positions matching TRBD1. This CDR3 spans 12 amino acids. The ends lost 5 bases at V and 5 bases at J; junction bases unmatched: 1. The DNA for the CDR3 is TGTGCCAGCAGTAGGACAGGGTATGGCTACACCTTC. It translates to CASSRTGYGYTF.

The J gene is TRBJ1-4, the V gene TRBV19, with 9 bases identical to TRBD1. The CDR3 runs 16 residues. After removal of 3 bases from V and 3 bases from J, the junction contained 5 bases not matched to a gene. CDR1 is LNHDA and CDR2 is SQIVND in the germline V gene (reference sequence). The chain's CDR3 is CASSIRTGVANEKLFF. The CDR3 bases are TGTGCCAGTAGTATTAGGACAGGGGTTGCTAATGAAAAACTGTTTTTT.

V and J are TRBV7-2 and TRBJ1-5; TRBD1 matches 7 bases. J gave up 5 bases and V 1 base, and 8 bases lay outside the gene matches. CDR1 and CDR2 from the germline V gene are SGHTA and FQGNSA. This CDR3 spans 16 amino acids. The CDR3: CASSLGLGGTDQPQHF. The CDR3 bases are TGTGCCAGCAGCTTAGGTCTAGGGGGCACGGATCAGCCCCAGCATTTT.

This clone was counted a few times. The chain has TRBV7-2 and TRBJ2-3; 9 nucleotides agree with TRBD1. Losses at the gene ends were 5 bases for V and 3 bases for J; bases not matched to a gene: 9. The CDR3 is made up of 16 amino acids. Germline V gene sequence: CDR1 SGHTA, CDR2 FQGNSA. CDR3 loop: CASSPGTGRGTDTQYF. The CDR3, as DNA: TGTGCCAGCAGCCCGGGGACAGGGAGGGGTACAGATACGCAGTATTTT.

The rearrangement joins TRBV7-2 to TRBJ2-5; 12 bases align to TRBD2. Trimming at V came to 3 bases and at J to 7 bases, leaving 6 bases not matched to a gene. In germline, CDR1 is SGHTA, CDR2 FQGNSA. CDR3 length equals 15 residues. CDR3: CASSFYPSGGGTQYF. The CDR3 DNA reads as TGTGCCAGCAGCTTCTATCCTAGCGGGGGGGGGACCCAGTACTTC.

The rearrangement links TRBV21-1 to TRBJ1-4. TRBV21-1 is a pseudogene. The CDR3 runs 19 residues. CDR3 coding DNA: TGTGCCAGCAGCAAGAAGGGCAACCCCGAAAAGGAGGCTAATGAAAAACTGTTTTTT. Translation: CASSKKGNPEKEANEKLFF.

The rearrangement links TRBV21-1 to TRBJ2-5; TRBD1, the D gene given by the table, was not confirmed from the DNA. TRBV21-1 is recorded as a pseudogene. This CDR3 comprises 15 residues. CDR3 bases: TGTGCCAGCAGCAAAGAGACAGGGAACCAAGAGACCCAGTACTTC. Protein sequence: CASSKETGNQETQYF.

V usage is TRBV29-1 and J usage is TRBJ2-1, with a possible D match to TRBD1 (5 bases). Germline CDR1 SQVTM, CDR2 ANQGSEA. Trimming took 6 bases from V and 8 from J, leaving 14 bases between them. There are 12 residues in the CDR3. The DNA for the CDR3 is TGCAGCGTACCCAGACCAGGGTATGAGCAGTTCTTC. Translating gives CSVPRPGYEQFF.

The chain combines TRBV19 with TRBJ1-1; D is uncertain. Germline V lookup: CDR1 LNHDA, CDR2 SQIVND (reference sequence). The V and J ends lost 4 bases and 4 bases respectively, with 10 bases between them. The CDR3 has 13 residues. CDR3 in DNA: TGTGCCAGTAGTAGCAGACGGAGCACTGAAGCTTTCTTT. Protein sequence: CASSSRRSTEAFF.

The rearrangement uses TRBV28 and TRBJ1-2; 9 nucleotides align to TRBD1. This CDR3 has 14 residues. Trimming removed 5 bases from V and 7 bases from J; junction bases left unmatched: 8. Per germline, CDR1 MDHEN and CDR2 SYDVKM. In nucleotides, the CDR3 is TGTGCCAGCAGTCTTACAGGGGGCCTCGGTGGCTACACCTTC. It codes for CASSLTGGLGGYTF.

This chain uses TRBV7-2 with TRBJ2-4; 10 bases are shared with TRBD2. Losses at the gene ends were 2 bases for V and 9 bases for J; bases not matched to a gene: 16. Germline assignment: CDR1 SGHTA and CDR2 FQGNSA. This CDR3 has 18 amino acids. The CDR3 region is CASSLKWRLAGEDPIQYF. DNA of the CDR3: TGTGCCAGCAGCTTAAAATGGCGGCTAGCGGGAGAGGATCCCATTCAGTACTTC.

The chain carries TRBV10-3 and TRBJ1-5; D gene unclear. V was trimmed by 0 bases and J by 7 bases, leaving 13 bases between them. The CDR3 is 15 residues long. From germline, CDR1 is ENHRY and CDR2 SYGVKD. In nucleotides, the CDR3 is TGTGCCATCAGTGAGTCGACCGGGGAACAGCAGCCCCAGCATTTT. It specifies CAISESTGEQQPQHF.

This clone was picked up a small number of times. The chain joins TRBV29-1 to TRBJ1-4, with a weak D call TRBD1 (6 bases). Trimming pared 5 bases from V and 8 bases from J, leaving 15 bases between. The germline gives CDR1 SQVTM, CDR2 ANQGSEA. This CDR3 comprises 13 residues. CDR3 in amino acids: CSVSRGASEKLFF. CDR3 nucleotide sequence: TGCAGCGTTTCTCGGGGGGCAAGCGAAAAACTGTTTTTT.

This clone occurred once. The V call is TRBV13, the J call TRBJ1-2; TRBD1 is a possible D gene (5 bases). The CDR3 totals 15 residues. Germline V gives CDR1 PRHDT, CDR2 FYEKMQ (reference sequence). V lost 2 bases, J lost 8 bases, and 18 bases lay in between. CDR3 nucleotide sequence: TGTGCCAGCAGCTTACGACGAGACGGGGGTGAGGGCTACACCTTC. Encoded protein: CASSLRRDGGEGYTF.

This chain uses TRBV18 with TRBJ2-7; TRBD1 matches at 8 bases. CDR3 length equals 18 residues. Per the germline V gene, CDR1 is KGHSH and CDR2 is LQKENI. V lost 2 bases to trimming and J lost 1 base; unmatched junction nucleotides: 13. CDR3 residues: CASSPGRDRGGTSYEQYF. CDR3 coding DNA: TGTGCCAGCTCACCAGGGAGAGACAGGGGAGGAACTTCCTACGAGCAGTACTTC.

This clone was detected only a few times. This chain connects TRBV14 to TRBJ1-6; no firm D call. V lost 5 bases and J 7 bases, leaving 9 bases between the germline ends. CDR1 and CDR2 (germline): SGHDN, FVKESK. The CDR3 runs 13 residues. Here the CDR3 reads CASSLSRNSPLHF. In nucleotides, the CDR3 is TGTGCCAGCAGCTTGTCTAGAAATTCACCCCTCCACTTT.

The gene calls are TRBV7-2 and TRBJ2-1, with 9 nucleotides matching TRBD1. The CDR3 is made up of 14 amino acids. Germline CDR1 SGHTA, CDR2 FQGNSA. Trimming removed 5 bases from V and 7 bases from J; junction bases left unmatched: 6. As DNA, the CDR3 is TGTGCCAGCAGCACGCCGGGACAGGGTAATGAGCAGTTCTTC. Residues: CASSTPGQGNEQFF.

The rearrangement joins TRBV4-2 to TRBJ2-6; 11 nucleotides align to TRBD1. CDR1 is LGHNA and CDR2 is YNFKEQ in the germline V gene. This CDR3 comprises 17 residues. Unmatched junction bases numbered 4, after V lost 5 bases and J lost 1 base. The CDR3 is CASSRGQGESGANVLTF. In DNA form, the CDR3 reads TGTGCCAGCAGCAGGGGACAGGGGGAGTCTGGGGCCAACGTCCTGACTTTC.

The chain recombines TRBV5-1 with TRBJ1-4; D perhaps matches TRBD1 (6 bases). CDR3 length equals 14 residues. Germline assignment: CDR1 SGHRS and CDR2 YFSETQ. V was cut by 7 bases and J by 4 bases, with 14 bases left in between. This chain's CDR3 is CASQLTGVNEKLFF. The CDR3, as DNA: TGCGCCAGCCAGTTGACAGGAGTTAATGAAAAACTGTTTTTT.

Written as DNA, the CDR3 is TGTGCCAGTAAGAACGACAGGACCGCTGAGGACGAGCAGTACTTC. This translates into CASKNDRTAEDEQYF. The rearrangement joins TRBV19 to TRBJ2-7; D is perhaps TRBD1 (6 bases). Deletions cut 7 bases from V and 5 bases from J, with 21 bases between. Germline V CDR1 and CDR2: LNHDA, SQIVND (reference sequence). The CDR3 spans 15 residues.

The chain is built from TRBV6-1 and TRBJ1-5; 7 bases line up with TRBD1. CDR3 size: 16 residues. Germline lookup yields CDR1 MNHNS and CDR2 SASEGT. V lost 4 bases, J lost 0 bases, and 6 bases stayed unmatched. CDR3 coding DNA: TGTGCCAGCAGTGGGGTGACAGGGAATAGCAATCAGCCCCAGCATTTT. It yields the protein CASSGVTGNSNQPQHF.

This clone occurred once. This sequence joins TRBV11-2 and TRBJ2-7; a possible D gene is TRBD1 (5 bases). The CDR3 consists of 17 residues. V was shortened by 3 bases and J by 5 bases, with 23 bases between the two germline ends. The V gene's germline CDR1 is SGHAT and CDR2 FQNNGV. The CDR3 is CASSFFGASRDDDEQYF. CDR3 coding DNA: TGTGCCAGCAGCTTTTTTGGGGCTTCGCGCGACGACGACGAGCAGTACTTC.

The V and J genes are TRBV13 and TRBJ2-7; TRBD1 matches 7 bases. This CDR3 has 15 residues. V lost 5 bases and J lost 0; bases outside the gene matches: 7. Germline V lookup: CDR1 PRHDT, CDR2 FYEKMQ (reference sequence). CDR3 protein: CASSLRTGPSYEQYF. The CDR3 nucleotides read TGTGCCAGCAGCCTTAGGACAGGCCCCTCCTACGAGCAGTACTTC.

The rearrangement links TRBV2 to TRBJ1-2, with 7 nucleotides matching TRBD1. The CDR3 length is 13 residues. After removal of 3 bases from V and 3 bases from J, the junction contained 1 base not matched to a gene. Germline assignment: CDR1 SNHLY and CDR2 FYNNEI. Here the CDR3 DNA reads TGTGCCAGCAGTGATGACAGGGACTATGGCTACACCTTC. Protein: CASSDDRDYGYTF.

The genes are TRBV13 and TRBJ1-2; a weak D match, TRBD1 (5 bases). The V gene lost 5 bases and the J gene lost 3 bases, with 16 bases spanning the gap. CDR1 PRHDT and CDR2 FYEKMQ come from the germline V gene (reference sequence). There are 15 residues in the CDR3. Here the CDR3 reads CASSPAWEGHYGYTF. The CDR3, as DNA: TGTGCCAGCAGCCCGGCCTGGGAGGGGCACTATGGCTACACCTTC.

This chain connects TRBV4-1 to TRBJ2-5; 8 bases line up with TRBD2. The CDR3 runs to 15 residues. CDR1 is MGHRA and CDR2 is YSYEKL in the germline V gene. J lost 4 bases, V lost 1 base, and 5 bases had no gene match. As DNA, the CDR3 is TGCGCCAGCAGCCAAGCCAGCGGGAGTGGAGAGACCCAGTACTTC. Amino acid sequence: CASSQASGSGETQYF.

The chain carries TRBV30 and TRBJ2-2, with TRBD1 as a possible D gene (6 bases). The length of the CDR3 is 13 residues. Germline-derived CDR1 and CDR2 are GTSNPN and SVGIG (reference sequence). Trimming removed 4 bases at V and 4 bases at J, with 10 bases between. This chain's CDR3 is CAWTPDSTGELFF. In nucleotides, the CDR3 is TGTGCCTGGACCCCGGACAGCACCGGGGAGCTGTTTTTT.